A single sample is the source of the 19 T cell receptor beta chains below, sequenced in a study of identifying expanded T cells in peripheral blood. The method was immunoSEQ multiplex PCR; TCRdb's version includes in-frame clones alone and lacks a portion of them. Among approximately 85,000 clones listed, 88% were seen once. Sequences were obtained from blood. All receptors derive from a person aged 18 to 75 in good health.

In DNA, the CDR3 is TGTGCCAGCAGTTTTGGGGCAACTAATGAAAAACTGTTTTTT. This codes for CASSFGATNEKLFF. The chain uses TRBV27 and TRBJ1-4, with D hard to call. This CDR3 spans 14 amino acids. The germline CDR1 and CDR2 sequences are MNHEY and SMNVEV (reference sequence). Trimming left V 3 bases short and J 0 bases short, with 5 bases between.

In DNA, the CDR3 is TGCGCCAGCAGCCAAGCTTGGGGAACGGCCCAAGAGACCCAGTACTTC. This codes for CASSQAWGTAQETQYF. The rearrangement joins TRBV4-3 to TRBJ2-5; D ambiguous. Between the trimmed V and J ends, which lost 1 base and 1 base, there was a span of 13 bases. There are 16 residues in the CDR3. Germline CDR1 LGHNA, CDR2 YSLEER.

This sequence joins TRBV6-6 and TRBJ2-2; 11 bases map to TRBD1. This CDR3 is built from 16 residues. Germline trimming cut 7 bases from V and 5 bases from J; bases unmatched to any gene: 9. Per germline, CDR1 MNHNY and CDR2 SVGAGI (reference sequence). The CDR3 region has the DNA TGTGCCAGCACCGACCTAGGGGACAGGGGGACCGGGGAGCTGTTTTTT. The encoded protein is CASTDLGDRGTGELFF.

This sequence joins TRBV19 and TRBJ1-2; D not resolved. CDR3 length: 13 residues. Trimming cost V 4 bases and J 5 bases, with 11 bases left between them. The germline V gene encodes CDR1 LNHDA and CDR2 SQIVND (reference sequence). The CDR3 coding sequence is TGTGCCAGTAGTACCCCGAGGGCGTATGGCTACACCTTC. It encodes CASSTPRAYGYTF.

The CDR3: CASSFWTGKLGGEKLFF. The CDR3 bases are TGTGCCAGCAGCTTTTGGACAGGGAAACTTGGAGGCGAAAAACTGTTTTTT. The chain combines TRBV5-4 with TRBJ1-4, with 8 positions matching TRBD1. Germline-derived CDR1 and CDR2 are SGHNT and YYREEE (reference sequence). After removal of 2 bases from V and 8 bases from J, the junction contained 14 bases not matched to a gene. The CDR3 is 17 residues long.

This clone came up a few times. The gene calls are TRBV6-5 and TRBJ1-2; D perhaps matches TRBD1 (6 bases). Trimming stripped 5 bases from V and 7 bases from J, with 17 bases between. The germline CDR1 and CDR2 sequences are MNHEY and SVGAGI. The CDR3 runs 14 residues. The CDR3 sequence: CASSAQGGAGGYTF. The CDR3 coding sequence is TGTGCCAGCAGTGCCCAAGGGGGGGCCGGTGGCTACACCTTC.

The J gene is TRBJ2-7, the V gene TRBV7-2; 8 positions match TRBD1. CDR3 length: 15 amino acids. Losses at the gene ends were 1 base for V and 6 bases for J; bases not matched to a gene: 8. Germline V gene lookup returns CDR1 SGHTA and CDR2 FQGNSA. In DNA form, the CDR3 reads TGTGCCAGCAGCTTAGTCACAGGGGGACTCGGCGAGCAGTACTTC. Its translation: CASSLVTGGLGEQYF.

This sequence joins TRBV18 and TRBJ2-7; D may correspond to TRBD1 or TRBD2 (6 bases each). Germline CDR1 KGHSH, CDR2 LQKENI. The V end lost 3 bases, the J end lost 5 bases, and 14 bases lay between the germline ends. The CDR3 is 14 amino acids. The DNA for the CDR3 is TGTGCCAGCTCACCGCTGGGGGGCTGGGACGAGCAGTACTTC. Protein product: CASSPLGGWDEQYF.

The chain is built from TRBV27 and TRBJ2-7, with D maybe TRBD2 (6 bases). Looked up from germline, CDR1 is MNHEY and CDR2 is SMNVEV (reference sequence). This CDR3 is 16 amino acids long. The V gene lost 4 bases and the J gene lost 1 base, with 17 bases spanning the gap. Here the CDR3 DNA reads TGTGCCAGCAGTTCATACCGGGACGGGAGTTCCTACGAGCAGTACTTC. Translating it yields CASSSYRDGSSYEQYF.

CDR3 sequence: CASSQVGSRLETQYF. The CDR3 nucleotides are TGCGCCAGCAGCCAAGTAGGTAGTAGGCTGGAGACCCAGTACTTC. The chain combines TRBV4-1 with TRBJ2-5; no firm D call. V lost 1 base, J lost 5 bases, and 14 bases lay in between. Looked up from germline, CDR1 is MGHRA and CDR2 is YSYEKL. This CDR3 has 15 amino acids.

V is TRBV10-1 and J is TRBJ1-1; D is perhaps TRBD1 (5 bases). The ends were cut back, 3 bases at V and 4 bases at J, with 27 bases in the middle. The CDR3 consists of 19 residues. Germline loops: CDR1 WNHNN, CDR2 SYGVQD (reference sequence). The CDR3 coding sequence is TGCGCCAGCAGTGATCTGGTCTCTGTAAGGGGTCCGAGAAGCACTGAAGCTTTCTTT. Protein product: CASSDLVSVRGPRSTEAFF.

This clone has just one count. This chain links TRBV4-3 with TRBJ2-2; no reliable D call. Germline V gene data show CDR1 as LGHNA and CDR2 as YSLEER. The CDR3 is 11 amino acids. V gave up 5 bases and J gave up 6 bases, with 4 bases separating them. DNA for the CDR3: TGCGCCAGCAGCAGGTCCGGGGAGCTGTTTTTT. Its translation is CASSRSGELFF.

The rearrangement links TRBV7-2 to TRBJ2-7; 7 bases are a match to TRBD1. This CDR3 comprises 13 residues. The germline V gene has CDR1 SGHTA and CDR2 FQGNSA. Trimming cost V 4 bases and J 11 bases; bases outside gene matches: 11. The CDR3 protein is CASSSTGAIAKYF. The CDR3 nucleotides are TGTGCCAGCAGCTCCACAGGGGCCATCGCGAAGTACTTC.

The genes are TRBV5-6 and TRBJ2-7; D is undetermined. Germline V gene sequence: CDR1 SGHDT, CDR2 YYEEEE. The CDR3 is 13 amino acids. V shed 4 bases and J shed 0 bases, with 8 bases lying between them. CDR3 protein: CASSPWISYEQYF. As DNA, the CDR3 is TGTGCCAGCAGCCCCTGGATCTCCTACGAGCAGTACTTC.

Turning to this clone: An end of the junction does not agree with germline; a read error may underlie this. The V call is TRBV30, the J call TRBJ2-1; perhaps TRBD2 as D (5 bases). CDR3 length equals 11 residues. Germline-derived CDR1 and CDR2 are GTSNPN and SVGIG (reference sequence). The CDR3 loop is CAWSVAPPRVF. The CDR3 DNA follows: TGTGCCTGGAGTGTTGCCCCGCCGAGGGTCTTC.

Turning to this clone: At one end the junction does not follow the germline gene, possibly because of a read error. This chain connects TRBV2 to TRBJ1-6; possibly TRBD1 for D (6 bases). The CDR3 has 16 amino acids. Germline-derived CDR1 and CDR2 are SNHLY and FYNNEI. CDR3 in DNA: TGTGTCAGCAGCCCACCCCAGGGGAACTATAATTCACCCCTCCACTTT. Protein: CVSSPPQGNYNSPLHF. Full variable domain (missing parts from reference TRBV2 and TRBJ1-6): EPEVTQTPSHQVTQMGQEVILRCVPISNHLYFYWYRQILGQKVEFLVSFYNNEISEKSEIFDDQFSVERPDGSNFTLKIRSTKLEDSAMYFCVSSPPQGNYNSPLHFGNGTRLTVT.

This chain links TRBV7-9 with TRBJ1-1; D may be TRBD1 (5 bases). V dropped 3 bases and J dropped 11 bases, with 13 bases sitting between them. CDR3 length: 12 amino acids. The V gene's germline CDR1 is SEHNR and CDR2 FQNEAQ (reference sequence). CDR3 residues: CASSLSREGAFF. Here the CDR3 DNA reads TGTGCCAGCAGCTTGTCTCGGGAGGGGGCTTTCTTT.

V usage is TRBV6-1 and J usage is TRBJ1-2; 7 bases map to TRBD1. The germline V gene encodes CDR1 MNHNS and CDR2 SASEGT. J gave up 0 bases and V 2 bases, and 6 bases lay outside the gene matches. The CDR3 spans 16 residues. CDR3 bases: TGTGCCAGCAGTGAAACAGGGGTCTTAGCTAACTATGGCTACACCTTC. Translated, it gives CASSETGVLANYGYTF.

The chain recombines TRBV18 with TRBJ1-1; D call uncertain. This CDR3 has 14 residues. The germline V gene has CDR1 KGHSH and CDR2 LQKENI. V was pared by 3 bases and J by 1 base, with 9 bases between. The CDR3 nucleotides are TGTGCCAGCTCACCCGGAGTAACGAACACTGAAGCTTTCTTT. Amino acids: CASSPGVTNTEAFF.